This T cell receptor beta chain was captured in a study of cytomegalovirus exposure and HLA in healthy donors listed by TCRdb under 2017. About the study as a whole: An earlier analysis of approximately 550 of the donors reported more than 250 Gb of sequence data and 117 million unique TCR beta sequences from about 200 million T cells. Roughly 300 gigabases of sequencing data and 70 million to 100 million unique TCR sequences were included in an early release covering 550 to 800 HLA-typed donors. Of the roughly 400 genotyped donors, 65% to 90% fell in the genetic ancestry cluster associated with self-reported Caucasian donors. The study aimed to test whether cataloging public T cell receptors could reveal signatures of past pathogen exposure. Using immunosequencing, the study profiled T cell repertoires from 640 or so subjects and related those repertoires to cytomegalovirus serostatus. Besides the first cohort of approximately 710 subjects, a separate validation cohort made up of 120 different subjects was used. High-throughput TCR immunosequencing, statistical association of individual TCRs with disease status, and machine learning were combined to predict cytomegalovirus infection status. In a later analysis, previously published TCR beta repertoires from several hundred donors were re-analyzed and high-resolution HLA genotyping was added so that TCR occurrence patterns could be studied. In the later analysis, no new phenotypic data were used to find candidate immune exposures; instead, reliance was placed on TCR beta sequences and their occurrence across donors. To decide whether each TCR beta V gene segment behaved as functional or pseudogenic, an earlier analysis of approximately 600 of the donors relied on high-throughput TCR beta sequencing. Alongside the repertoire data, information on donor age, sex, ethnicity and CMV serostatus was compiled. In a later genetic analysis, genome-wide SNP genotypes for about three fifths of the roughly 670 donors were used, and that subset was treated as a discovery cohort. Every discovery cohort repertoire had been produced on one sequencing platform. HLA typing included class I and class II loci at four-digit resolution. Typing coverage differed by locus: A, B, C, DRB1 and DQB1 were typed in roughly 629-630 donors, DQA1 in roughly 510, DPA1 in approximately 600, and DPB1 in 400 to 490. Because of strong linkage in the cohort, five DR-DQ haplotypes were treated as single units for association and clustering. Among some 410 genotyped donors of the cohort, an average of roughly 240,000 unique TCR beta nucleotide sequences were sequenced per donor, around 20% of them non-productive. Beyond this particular receptor, the publication reports: Because HLA typing was unavailable for some donors at each locus, only the typed subset was used in association tests. A cluster of highly shared sequence variants was judged likely to be a technical artifact of the sequencing pipeline. According to a later analysis, TCR association rates differed among HLA loci, with DRB1 alleles showing the most associated TCRs and HLA-C alleles showing the fewest. The classifier was reported to diagnose cytomegalovirus status with high specificity and sensitivity in both the original cohort and the validation cohort. In a later analysis, 15,000 to 20,000 TCR beta sequences were associated with specific HLA alleles at a false discovery rate of 0.05. When HLA alleles, especially DR and DQ, strongly co-occurred, attributing TCR associations to individual alleles was difficult. Linkage disequilibrium might explain the correlated functional status among segregating V segments, but an unknown experimental factor could not be ruled out. In an earlier analysis of fewer than 750 of the donors, most TCR beta V segments were observed in productive rearrangements about 90% or about 30% of the time, broadly matching IMGT annotations. It was suggested by the authors that the approach could potentially be generalized to other disease states and immunological phenotypes. Most TCR sequences were observed very rarely across donors, whereas some public TCRs were present in many individuals. In a later genetic analysis, a missense DCLRE1C variant was associated with V-gene and J-gene trimming of TCR beta chains, and the association was replicated in an independent cohort. The study listed 150 to 200 TCR beta chains as associated with cytomegalovirus. According to a later analysis, parvovirus B19, influenza, CMV and Epstein-Barr virus appeared linked to several top co-occurrence clusters. In a later analysis, HLA-associated TCR beta chains were found to be more clonally expanded and to have lower generation probabilities than equally common non-associated chains. This cohort had only TCR beta chains sequenced, and the lack of alpha or paired-chain data limited which features could be detected. For the cohort, immune exposure information was limited to CMV serostatus. A few of the identified cytomegalovirus-associated TCR beta chains were confirmed in vitro to be specific for cytomegalovirus antigens. Because counts were too low, about 18 rarely observed V segments, including chromosome 9 orphons, were excluded from the earlier analysis of 587 of the donors. Compared with the roughly 710-donor mean, donors in an Asian-associated ancestry cluster had fewer N-insertions in productive TCRs, according to a later genetic analysis. The presence/absence analyses assumed that sequencing depth was roughly uniform across donors, and that assumption may not be true. A further reported finding was that TCR beta sequences accurately predicted the HLA-A and HLA-B alleles for most subjects in the first cohort. The 87-base-pair reads could not distinguish some IMGT-functional V segments, including TRBV6-2 and TRBV6-3, so those segments were excluded. In a later analysis, most CMV-associated TCR beta chains were found to appear HLA-restricted, with HLA associations seemingly driven largely by CMV exposure.

Comment on this clone: No antigen is known for it. One base away there is no much larger clone; base qualities are not given.

Trimmed from V: 4 bases; trimmed from J: 0 bases; junction bases lacking a gene match: 8. CDR1 and CDR2 are drawn from the germline V gene: LGHNA, YSLEER. The cysteine opens and the phenylalanine closes a CDR3 of 16 amino acids. CDR3 DNA only is kept here, 48 bases in frame from base 1. Libraries were made using the immunoSEQ multiplex PCR assay. The multiplex PCR relied on a mix of 60 forward primers for TCR Vbeta segments and 13 reverse primers for TCR Jbeta segments. Amplification of the CDR3 region of rearranged TCR beta genes was performed with a multiplex PCR assay on genomic DNA. The amplified TCR beta libraries were sequenced on the Illumina HiSeq System as 87-base-pair reads. On the study's bioinformatics: A later analysis tallied roughly 78 million unique TCR beta chains across the 666 repertoires, and about 10 million of those chains were shared by two or more donors. Raw reads were error-corrected and collapsed into unique sequences with a nearest-neighbor algorithm that merged closely related sequences to remove PCR and sequencing errors. To assign V, D and J gene segments, CDR3 sequences were aligned to IMGT reference sequences. For a sequence to be retained, a match of at least six nucleotides to both a V gene segment and a J gene segment was required. A rearrangement was called productive if the CDR3 had no stop codons and remained in frame with V and J, and every other rearrangement was called non-productive. CDR3 was defined according to IMGT convention as the region running from the second conserved V-encoded cysteine to the conserved J-encoded phenylalanine. The earlier analysis of 450 to 750 of the donors excluded any sequence lacking an unambiguous match to a single V gene segment. In an earlier analysis of roughly 600 of the donors, a V segment was called functional when productive rearrangements were above 56.7%, and segregating when the standard deviation between donors exceeded 5%. A statistical classification framework was built for diagnosing cytomegalovirus status from the catalog of TCR beta chain sequences. In a later analysis, TCR nucleotide sequences were compared against IMGT/GENE-DB human TR gene sequences so that V and J genes could be assigned. In a later analysis, CDR3 sequences and most-parsimonious VDJ recombination scenarios were assigned using the TCRdist pipeline. A later analysis defined each TCR beta chain by its CDR3 amino acid sequence plus V-gene family, and excluded reads lacking a unique V-gene family. As a way to deal with suspected cross-contamination and a sequencing artifact, a later analysis dropped over 550 nucleotide sequences that were highly shared and had low generation probability. A later analysis calculated a clonal expansion index for each public chain from normalized within-repertoire ranks of inferred template counts. Generation probabilities in a later analysis came from a VDJ recombination model fitted to out-of-frame rearrangements, and those results were checked against IGoR. In a later analysis, TCR-TCR, TCR-HLA and TCR-CMV co-occurrence was scored with hypergeometric tests, and a repertoire-size bias correction was applied to TCR pairs. False discovery rates were estimated in a later analysis by permuting HLA or CMV assignments 20 times. In a later analysis, co-occurring TCRs were grouped using DBSCAN, and TCRdist sequence similarity was added for clustering within HLA-allele-positive subsets. Repertoires with fewer than 30,000 or more than 120,000 public chains were left out of co-occurrence clustering, as were about five repertoires with anomalous nucleotide sharing. TCRdb's version of the immuneACCESS table is confined to in-frame rearrangements and falls short of the full clone set. An unresolved V gene accounts for under half of the shortfall where checked; the remainder is of unknown origin. That table supplies the V and J calls and clone size; D and trimming were determined from the DNA. The sample table shows about 190,000 clones, and 80% to 85% are seen once. 6.3% of the sample comes from the top ten.

The cohort consisted of some 730 healthy bone marrow donors. All cohort members were sampled while nominally healthy, although unrecorded immune exposures were likely present. The donor tested CMV seropositive, placing the donor among the roughly 300 seropositive members of the cohort. Each donor provided a peripheral blood sample, and peripheral blood mononuclear cells were used for TCR beta sequencing. The Qiagen DNeasy Blood Extraction Kit was used to extract genomic DNA from the blood cell samples. The material sequenced was PBMCs. The clonotype originates from a man aged 35 to 55 in good health and CMV-seropositive. The V and J segments used are TRBV4-3 and TRBJ2-7, with 8 central nucleotides matching TRBD1. The DNA sequence follows: TGCGCCAGCAGCCGGACCTTGGACAGGGACTCCTACGAGCAGTACTTC. The translation is CASSRTLDRDSYEQYF.